These 13 T cell receptor beta chains were all obtained from the same sample, sequenced in a study of blood T cell repertoires in COVID-19. This table comes from immunoSEQ multiplex PCR, and its TCRdb copy is limited to in-frame clones, with some not included. The sample carries more than 300,000 clones, approximately 90% recorded once. What was sequenced was PBMCs or T cells enriched from blood (not recorded which). Receptors were obtained from a young woman who had been exposed to COVID-19.

The chain recombines TRBV6-5 with TRBJ1-6; D call uncertain. V was shortened by 6 bases and J by 13 bases, with 13 bases between the two germline ends. The CDR3 has 12 residues. In germline, CDR1 is MNHEY, CDR2 SVGAGI. The CDR3 is CASSGPGYPLHF. The CDR3 nucleotides read TGTGCCAGCAGCGGCCCCGGGTACCCCCTCCACTTT.

This chain links TRBV29-1 with TRBJ1-2; TRBD1 matches 9 bases. The V segment lost 7 bases and the J segment 5 bases; nucleotides outside the gene matches: 8. The CDR3 is made up of 13 amino acids. Germline assignment: CDR1 SQVTM and CDR2 ANQGSEA. The CDR3 is CSGTQGAGYGYTF. The CDR3 coding sequence is TGCAGCGGCACACAGGGGGCAGGGTATGGCTACACCTTC.

This clone appeared a few times. The chain is built from TRBV4-3 and TRBJ1-2; no reliable D call. Germline V CDR1 and CDR2: LGHNA, YSLEER. The CDR3 has 13 residues. The V and J ends lost 4 bases and 6 bases respectively, with 12 bases between them. The CDR3 region has the DNA TGCGCCAGCAGCCCAAGCCCTTTCGATGGCTACACCTTC. It encodes CASSPSPFDGYTF.

V and J are TRBV2 and TRBJ1-5; 10 bases align to TRBD1. The CDR3 length is 15 residues. Germline V lookup: CDR1 SNHLY, CDR2 FYNNEI. V lost 6 bases and J lost 6; bases outside the gene matches: 8. CDR3 nucleotides: TGTGCCAGCAGAGTTTTGGGACAGGGGTTTCAGCCCCAGCATTTT. This sequence encodes CASRVLGQGFQPQHF. Complete variable domain (other parts from reference TRBV2 and TRBJ1-5): EPEVTQTPSHQVTQMGQEVILRCVPISNHLYFYWYRQILGQKVEFLVSFYNNEISEKSEIFDDQFSVERPDGSNFTLKIRSTKLEDSAMYFCASRVLGQGFQPQHFGDGTRLSIL.

With respect to this clone: The junction does not match germline at one end; this may be a read error. The chain links TRBV10-3 to TRBJ1-1; TRBD1 agrees at 9 bases. CDR1 is ENHRY, CDR2 SYGVKD, per germline. The CDR3 extends over 18 amino acids. Written as DNA, the CDR3 is TGCGCCATCAGTGCGGGACAGGGCGCGGGATCGGGGGGCACTGAAGCTTTCTTT. This gives the protein CAISAGQGAGSGGTEAFF.

The chain couples TRBV5-5 to TRBJ1-1; 8 nucleotides agree with TRBD1. The germline gives CDR1 SGHKS, CDR2 YYEKEE (reference sequence). This CDR3 is built from 16 residues. Unmatched junction bases numbered 10, after V lost 4 bases and J lost 2 bases. This CDR3 is CASSDQLGQGNTEAFF. The CDR3 nucleotides read TGTGCCAGCAGCGACCAACTCGGACAGGGAAACACTGAAGCTTTCTTT.

This clone was observed a single time. The chain couples TRBV4-1 to TRBJ1-1; D call uncertain. Trimming cost V 0 bases and J 0 bases, with 8 bases left between them. CDR1 is MGHRA, CDR2 YSYEKL, per germline. The CDR3 loop spans 15 amino acids. CDR3 region: CASSQEWYMNTEAFF. The CDR3 DNA reads TGCGCCAGCAGCCAAGAGTGGTACATGAACACTGAAGCTTTCTTT.

This clone was seen just once. The gene calls are TRBV19 and TRBJ2-6; a possible D gene is TRBD1 (5 bases). The ends were cut back, 0 bases at V and 0 bases at J, with 15 bases in the middle. Germline loops: CDR1 LNHDA, CDR2 SQIVND (reference sequence). The CDR3 is made up of 19 amino acids. This chain's CDR3 is CASSIEGRALPSGANVLTF. DNA of the CDR3: TGTGCCAGTAGTATAGAGGGCAGGGCGCTTCCCTCTGGGGCCAACGTCCTGACTTTC.

The chain combines TRBV28 with TRBJ2-7, with 11 bases matching TRBD1. V trimming: 5 bases; J trimming: 4 bases; junction bases outside the gene matches: 4. CDR1 is MDHEN and CDR2 is SYDVKM in the germline V gene. This CDR3 comprises 14 residues. CDR3 protein: CASSIGQGAYEQYF. As DNA, the CDR3 is TGTGCCAGCAGTATCGGACAGGGGGCTTACGAGCAGTACTTC.

This chain connects TRBV11-2 to TRBJ1-1; D perhaps matches TRBD1 (6 bases). Germline lookup yields CDR1 SGHAT and CDR2 FQNNGV. The CDR3 runs to 14 residues. With 10 bases removed from V and 0 bases from J, the gap between germline ends came to 15 bases. The CDR3 protein is CATPGQIMNTEAFF. As DNA, the CDR3 is TGTGCCACTCCGGGACAAATAATGAACACTGAAGCTTTCTTT.

The chain combines TRBV4-1 with TRBJ1-5; 7 bases line up with TRBD1. The CDR3 sequence is 17 residues long. Germline V gene sequence: CDR1 MGHRA, CDR2 YSYEKL. V lost 2 bases to trimming and J lost 3 bases; unmatched junction nucleotides: 10. CDR3 amino acids: CASSQFPRDSVNQPQHF. As DNA, the CDR3 is TGCGCCAGCAGCCAATTTCCCCGGGACAGTGTCAATCAGCCCCAGCATTTT.

This chain joins TRBV7-2 and TRBJ1-1; D is undetermined. Trimming cost V 6 bases and J 0 bases, with 11 bases left between them. This CDR3 comprises 14 residues. The germline gives CDR1 SGHTA, CDR2 FQGNSA. In DNA form, the CDR3 reads TGTGCCAGCAGTCTCGGTCGCATGAACACTGAAGCTTTCTTT. It specifies CASSLGRMNTEAFF.

The rearrangement links TRBV7-9 to TRBJ1-4; possible D gene TRBD1, 5 bases. Trimming cost V 5 bases and J 7 bases, with 17 bases left between them. Looked up from germline, CDR1 is SEHNR and CDR2 is FQNEAQ (reference sequence). The CDR3 covers 15 residues. The CDR3 DNA sequence: TGTGCCAGCAGCACCCAAATGGGGCAAAGTGAAAAACTGTTTTTT. It yields the protein CASSTQMGQSEKLFF.